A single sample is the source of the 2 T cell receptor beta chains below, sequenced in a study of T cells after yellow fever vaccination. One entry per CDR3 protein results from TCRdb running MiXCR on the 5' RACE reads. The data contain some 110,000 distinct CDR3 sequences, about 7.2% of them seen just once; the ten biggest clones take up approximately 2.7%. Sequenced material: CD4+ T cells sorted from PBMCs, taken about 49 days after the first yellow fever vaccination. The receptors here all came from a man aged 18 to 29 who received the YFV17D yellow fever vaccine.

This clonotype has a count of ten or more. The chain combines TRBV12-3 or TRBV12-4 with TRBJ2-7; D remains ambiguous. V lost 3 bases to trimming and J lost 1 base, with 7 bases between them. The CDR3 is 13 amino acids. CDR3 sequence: CASSFKRSYEQYF. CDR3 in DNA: TGTGCCAGCAGTTTTAAAAGGTCCTACGAGCAGTACTTC.

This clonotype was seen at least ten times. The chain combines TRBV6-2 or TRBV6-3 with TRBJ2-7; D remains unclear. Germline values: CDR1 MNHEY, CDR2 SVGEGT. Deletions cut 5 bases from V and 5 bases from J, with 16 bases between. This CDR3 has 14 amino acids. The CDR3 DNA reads TGTGCCAGCAGTCACCATGCTAGTTCTGACGAGCAGTACGTC. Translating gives CASSHHASSDEQYV.